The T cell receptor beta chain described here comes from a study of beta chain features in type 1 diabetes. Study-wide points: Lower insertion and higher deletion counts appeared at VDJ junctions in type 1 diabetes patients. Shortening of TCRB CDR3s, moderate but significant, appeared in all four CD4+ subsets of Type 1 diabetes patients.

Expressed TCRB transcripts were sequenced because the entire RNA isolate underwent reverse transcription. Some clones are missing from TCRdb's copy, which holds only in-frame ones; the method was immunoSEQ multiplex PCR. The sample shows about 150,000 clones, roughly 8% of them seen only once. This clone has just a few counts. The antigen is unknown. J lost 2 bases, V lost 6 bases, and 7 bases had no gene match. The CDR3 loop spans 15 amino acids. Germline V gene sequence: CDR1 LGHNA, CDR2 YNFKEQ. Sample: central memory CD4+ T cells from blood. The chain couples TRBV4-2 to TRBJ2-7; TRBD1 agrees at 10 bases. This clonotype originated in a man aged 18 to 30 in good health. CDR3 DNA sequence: TGTGCCAGCAGGGGGGGGGACAGGGGTCCCTACGAGCAGTACTTC. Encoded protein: CASRGGDRGPYEQYF.